This TCR beta chain is drawn from a study of cytomegalovirus exposure and HLA in healthy donors (dated by TCRdb to about 2017). About the study as a whole: An earlier analysis of several hundred of the donors reported roughly 300 Gb of sequence data and some 100 million unique TCR beta sequences from some 180 million T cells. About 330 gigabases of sequencing data and 91 million or so unique TCR sequences made up an early release that covered fewer than 650 HLA-typed donors. The genetic ancestry cluster associated with self-reported Caucasian donors included over 65% of the roughly 400 genotyped donors. The aim of the study was to test whether cataloging public T cell receptors could identify signatures of past pathogen exposure. The study used immunosequencing to profile the T cell repertoires of under 700 subjects and linked those repertoires to cytomegalovirus serostatus. A separate validation cohort of about 110 different subjects was used in addition to the approximately 670-subject first cohort. The study combined high-throughput TCR immunosequencing, statistical association of individual TCRs with disease status, and machine learning to predict cytomegalovirus infection status. A later analysis re-analyzed previously published TCR beta repertoires from 600 to 850 donors and added high-resolution HLA genotyping to study TCR occurrence patterns. Rather than using new phenotypic data, the later analysis identified candidate immune exposures from TCR beta sequences and from how often those sequences occurred across donors. An earlier analysis of about 600 of the donors used high-throughput TCR beta sequencing to judge whether each TCR beta V gene segment behaved as functional or pseudogenic. Donor age, sex, ethnicity and CMV serostatus were collected together with the repertoire data. Genome-wide SNP genotypes for about three fifths of the roughly 670 donors were used in a later genetic analysis, which treated that subset as a discovery cohort. Every repertoire in the discovery cohort had been generated on one and the same sequencing platform. HLA typing included class I and class II loci at four-digit resolution. The number of typed donors differed by locus: about 629-640 for A, B, C, DRB1 and DQB1; about 520 for DQA1; around 610 for DPA1; and approximately 450 for DPB1. Five DR-DQ haplotypes were treated as single units for association and clustering because of strong linkage in the cohort. Among a few hundred genotyped donors of the cohort, an average of about 240,000 unique TCR beta nucleotide sequences were sequenced per donor, approximately 20% of them non-productive.

Overall study outcomes, separate from this receptor: Correlated functional status among segregating V segments might be attributable to linkage disequilibrium, but an unknown experimental factor could not be ruled out. In a later analysis, the rate of TCR association differed among HLA loci, with DRB1 alleles having the most associated TCRs and HLA-C alleles having the fewest. Sequencing depth was assumed to be roughly uniform across donors in the presence/absence analyses, though that assumption may not hold. In an earlier analysis of 587 of the donors, most TCR beta V segments appeared in productive rearrangements about 90% or about 30% of the time, broadly matching IMGT annotations. The classifier was reported to diagnose cytomegalovirus status with high specificity and sensitivity in both the original and validation cohorts. In a later analysis, 16,951 TCR beta sequences were associated with specific HLA alleles at a false discovery rate of 0.05. The authors suggested that the approach could potentially be extended to other disease states and immunological phenotypes. Most CMV-associated TCR beta chains appeared to be HLA-restricted in a later analysis, and the HLA associations seemed to be driven largely by CMV exposure. Assigning TCR associations to individual alleles was difficult when HLA alleles, especially DR and DQ, strongly co-occurred. A later genetic analysis reported fewer N-insertions in productive TCRs among donors in an Asian-associated ancestry cluster than the roughly 700-donor mean. A cluster of highly shared sequence variants was judged likely to be a technical artifact of the sequencing pipeline. Because HLA typing was unavailable for some donors at each locus, only the typed subset was used in association tests. CMV serostatus was the only immune exposure information available for the cohort. A later analysis reported that several top co-occurrence clusters appeared linked to parvovirus B19, influenza, CMV and Epstein-Barr virus. A few of the identified cytomegalovirus-associated TCR beta chains were confirmed in vitro to be specific for cytomegalovirus antigens. In a later analysis, HLA-associated TCR beta chains were found to be more clonally expanded and to have lower generation probabilities than equally common non-associated chains. The earlier analysis of some 560 of the donors excluded roughly 17 rarely observed V segments, including chromosome 9 orphons, because counts were too low. Some IMGT-functional V segments, including TRBV6-2 and TRBV6-3, could not be told apart with the 87-base-pair reads, so those segments were excluded. The cohort was sequenced for TCR beta chains only, and without alpha or paired-chain data the features that could be detected were limited. Most TCR sequences were seen in very few donors, while some public TCRs were found in many individuals. The study gave a list of some 150 TCR beta chains associated with cytomegalovirus. A further reported finding was that TCR beta sequences accurately predicted the HLA-A and HLA-B alleles for most subjects in the first cohort. An association between a missense DCLRE1C variant and V-gene and J-gene trimming of TCR beta chains was found in a later genetic analysis and replicated in an independent cohort.

In total, approximately 700 healthy bone marrow donors made up the cohort. Cohort members were all nominally healthy when sampled, although unrecorded immune exposures were likely present. The donor tested CMV seronegative and was one of the 352 seronegative cohort members. A peripheral blood sample was provided by each donor, and peripheral blood mononuclear cells were used for TCR beta sequencing. The Qiagen DNeasy Blood Extraction Kit was used to extract genomic DNA from the blood cell samples. Deletion took 2 bases off V and 6 bases off J, with a span of 10 bases between the germline ends. Based on the germline V gene (reference sequence), the CDR1 and CDR2 sequences are MNHEY and SMNVEV. Including the terminal cysteine and phenylalanine, the CDR3 comprises 13 residues. Solely the CDR3 DNA is kept, with 39 bases framed from the first base. Library generation was performed with the immunoSEQ multiplex PCR assay. A mixture of 60 forward primers for TCR Vbeta segments and 13 reverse primers for TCR Jbeta segments was used in the multiplex PCR. A multiplex PCR assay on genomic DNA amplified the CDR3 region of rearranged TCR beta genes. On the Illumina HiSeq System, the amplified TCR beta libraries were sequenced as 87-base-pair reads. The paper's processing steps were these. A later analysis tallied 80 million to 95 million unique TCR beta chains across the 660 or so repertoires, and some 10 million of those chains were shared by two or more donors. A nearest-neighbor algorithm error-corrected the raw reads and collapsed the reads into unique sequences, merging closely related sequences to remove PCR and sequencing errors. Alignment of CDR3 sequences to IMGT reference sequences was used to assign V, D and J gene segments. For a sequence to be retained, a match of at least six nucleotides to both a V gene segment and a J gene segment was required. Rearrangements were called productive when the CDR3 lacked stop codons and stayed in frame with V and J; all others were non-productive. CDR3 was defined according to IMGT convention as the region running from the second conserved V-encoded cysteine to the conserved J-encoded phenylalanine. The earlier analysis of about 530 of the donors excluded any sequence lacking an unambiguous match to a single V gene segment. In an earlier analysis of several hundred of the donors, V segments were called functional above 56.7% productive rearrangements and were called segregating when the between-donor standard deviation exceeded 5%. A statistical classification framework was built for diagnosing cytomegalovirus status from the catalog of TCR beta chain sequences. In a later analysis, TCR nucleotide sequences were compared against IMGT/GENE-DB human TR gene sequences so that V and J genes could be assigned. In a later analysis, CDR3 sequences and most-parsimonious VDJ recombination scenarios were assigned using the TCRdist pipeline. In a later analysis, each TCR beta chain was defined by its CDR3 amino acid sequence together with its V-gene family, and reads without a unique V-gene family were excluded. As a way to deal with suspected cross-contamination and a sequencing artifact, a later analysis dropped 640 or so nucleotide sequences that were highly shared and had low generation probability. A later analysis calculated a clonal expansion index for each public chain from normalized within-repertoire ranks of inferred template counts. A later analysis computed generation probabilities with a VDJ recombination model fitted to out-of-frame rearrangements, and checked the results against IGoR. In a later analysis, TCR-TCR, TCR-HLA and TCR-CMV co-occurrence was scored with hypergeometric tests, and a repertoire-size bias correction was applied to TCR pairs. In a later analysis, false discovery rates were estimated by permuting HLA or CMV assignments 20 times. In a later analysis, co-occurring TCRs were grouped using DBSCAN, and TCRdist sequence similarity was added for clustering within HLA-allele-positive subsets. Repertoires with fewer than 30,000 or more than 120,000 public chains, plus five repertoires with anomalous nucleotide sharing, were excluded from co-occurrence clustering. TCRdb took this table from immuneACCESS and kept in-frame rearrangements with V and J called. Such tables lack part of the clones; where checked against another copy, unresolved V genes explain under half of the gap, and the rest is unexplained. The V and J calls and clone size come from that table; D and trimming were worked out from the DNA. A total of some 200,000 clones appear in this sample, 80% of them only once. The top ten hold under 0.85% of the sample.

Remarks on this clone: It lacks a known antigen. No much larger clonotype is one base removed from it; base qualities were not supplied.

Recombination connected TRBV27 to TRBJ1-2, and the D gene may be TRBD1, 5 bases matching. The clonotype originates from a boy aged 5 to 17 in good health and CMV-seronegative. Specimen: PBMCs. The sequence in DNA is TGTGCCAGCAGTTTAATGGCAGGGAATGGCTACACCTTC. The resulting protein is CASSLMAGNGYTF.